Listed below are T cell receptor beta chains from one sample, sequenced in a study of CD8+ T cells in alopecia areata. Sequenced by immunoSEQ multiplex PCR; TCRdb stores in-frame clones only, minus some. In the table there are roughly 200,000 clones, about 63% of which are singletons. Sequencing used CD4+ T cells sorted from blood, obtained at week 0. These TCRs come from a human donor with alopecia areata. CDR3s include the opening cysteine and the closing phenylalanine or tryptophan. A D gene is named only where the DNA matches it firmly. Size tells how often a clone was seen (once, few, many) or the class of an expanded clone, and some rows leave it out.

J gene: TRBJ1-4
V gene: TRBV7-9
CDR3 length: 13
clone size: few
D gene: -
CDR3 DNA: TGTGCCAGCAGCTCAGATAAACAGGAAAAACTGTTTTTT
CDR3 protein: CASSSDKQEKLFF

J gene: TRBJ1-5
V gene: TRBV28
CDR3 length: 14
clone size: -
D gene: -
CDR3 DNA: TGTGCCAGCAGGCCCTCTCTTAGCAATCAGCCCCAGCATTTT
CDR3 protein: CASRPSLSNQPQHF

J gene: TRBJ2-1
V gene: TRBV5-1
CDR3 length: 16
clone size: -
D gene: -
CDR3 DNA: TGCGCCAGCAGCTTGAGCGTGGTGGGTTCCTACAATGAGCAGTTCTTC
CDR3 protein: CASSLSVVGSYNEQFF

J gene: TRBJ2-7
V gene: TRBV4-1
CDR3 length: 16
clone size: -
D gene: -
CDR3 DNA: TGCGCCAGCAGCCAAGGTGGGGCCAAGAGCTCCTACGAGCAGTACTTC
CDR3 protein: CASSQGGAKSSYEQYF

J gene: TRBJ2-1
V gene: TRBV15
CDR3 length: 13
clone size: few
D gene: -
CDR3 DNA: TGTGCCACCAGCAGAGATCAAGGTTATGAGCAGTTCTTC
CDR3 protein: CATSRDQGYEQFF

J gene: TRBJ2-6
V gene: TRBV29-1
CDR3 length: 14
clone size: -
D gene: -
CDR3 DNA: TGCAGCGTTGAAGGGGGGGCTGGGGCCAACGTCCTGACTTTC
CDR3 protein: CSVEGGAGANVLTF

J gene: TRBJ2-7
V gene: TRBV15
CDR3 length: 16
clone size: -
D gene: TRBD1
CDR3 DNA: TGTGCCACCAGCAGGAAATGGGACAGGGGAGGCGATGAGCAGTACTTC
CDR3 protein: CATSRKWDRGGDEQYF

J gene: TRBJ2-7
V gene: TRBV29-1
CDR3 length: 12
clone size: few
D gene: -
CDR3 DNA: TGCAGCGTTGCGGGGGGCTTGGGCGAGCAGTACTTC
CDR3 protein: CSVAGGLGEQYF

J gene: TRBJ1-1
V gene: TRBV5-1
CDR3 length: 14
clone size: -
D gene: -
CDR3 DNA: TGCGCCAGCAGCTTGTGGGACGAGAACACTGAAGCTTTCTTT
CDR3 protein: CASSLWDENTEAFF

J gene: TRBJ2-7
V gene: TRBV13
CDR3 length: 13
clone size: -
D gene: -
CDR3 DNA: TGTGCCAGCAGCGTTACAGGCAGGTACGAGCAGTACTTC
CDR3 protein: CASSVTGRYEQYF

J gene: TRBJ1-4
V gene: TRBV7-6
CDR3 length: 15
clone size: -
D gene: TRBD1
CDR3 DNA: TGTGCCAGCAGCTCCCAGGGGGCGTATGGTGAAAAACTGTTTTTT
CDR3 protein: CASSSQGAYGEKLFF

J gene: TRBJ2-1
V gene: TRBV5-6
CDR3 length: 11
clone size: -
D gene: -
CDR3 DNA: TGTGCCAGCAGCTTCGAGGGTGAGCAGTTCTTC
CDR3 protein: CASSFEGEQFF

J gene: TRBJ2-7
V gene: TRBV30
CDR3 length: 14
clone size: few
D gene: TRBD1
CDR3 DNA: TGTGCCTGGAGAAGGACAGGGACTTCCCACGAGCAGTACTTC
CDR3 protein: CAWRRTGTSHEQYF

J gene: TRBJ1-1
V gene: TRBV29-1
CDR3 length: 13
clone size: -
D gene: -
CDR3 DNA: TGCAGCGGGACTTGGGACCCTTCCACTGAAGCTTTCTTT
CDR3 protein: CSGTWDPSTEAFF

J gene: TRBJ1-1
V gene: TRBV5-1
CDR3 length: 13
clone size: -
D gene: -
CDR3 DNA: TGCGCCAGCAGAGATGGGACCACAGAAAAAGCTTTCTTT
CDR3 protein: CASRDGTTEKAFF

J gene: TRBJ2-7
V gene: TRBV6-5
CDR3 length: 12
clone size: -
D gene: -
CDR3 DNA: TGTGCCAGCAGTACGCCAGGGAGCGAGCAGTACTTC
CDR3 protein: CASSTPGSEQYF

J gene: TRBJ1-3
V gene: TRBV10-3
CDR3 length: 15
clone size: -
D gene: TRBD1
CDR3 DNA: TGTGCCATCAGCGTGGGGACAGGGCTCGGAAACACCATATATTTT
CDR3 protein: CAISVGTGLGNTIYF

J gene: TRBJ1-1
V gene: TRBV7-2
CDR3 length: 14
clone size: few
D gene: TRBD1
CDR3 DNA: TGTGCCAGCACCTCCCAGGGGGCGAACACTGAAGCTTTCTTT
CDR3 protein: CASTSQGANTEAFF

J gene: TRBJ1-2
V gene: TRBV15
CDR3 length: 12
clone size: few
D gene: -
CDR3 DNA: TGTGCCACCAGCAGGTCAGAGGGTGGCTACACCTTC
CDR3 protein: CATSRSEGGYTF

J gene: TRBJ2-7
V gene: TRBV29-1
CDR3 length: 11
clone size: -
D gene: -
CDR3 DNA: TGCAGCGTTGCGGAGGACTACGAGCAGTACTTC
CDR3 protein: CSVAEDYEQYF

J gene: TRBJ1-2
V gene: TRBV21-1
CDR3 length: 14
clone size: -
D gene: -
CDR3 DNA: TGTGCCACCAGTCATGGGACAGGCTTCTATGGCTACACCTTC
CDR3 protein: CATSHGTGFYGYTF

J gene: TRBJ2-3
V gene: TRBV29-1
CDR3 length: 14
clone size: -
D gene: TRBD2
CDR3 DNA: TGCAGCGGGGGGACTAGCGGACGCACAGATACGCAGTATTTT
CDR3 protein: CSGGTSGRTDTQYF

J gene: TRBJ1-1
V gene: TRBV29-1
CDR3 length: 12
clone size: -
D gene: -
CDR3 DNA: TGCAGCATCCTCAGGGGCAACACTGAAGCTTTCTTT
CDR3 protein: CSILRGNTEAFF

J gene: TRBJ1-1
V gene: TRBV29-1
CDR3 length: 14
clone size: -
D gene: -
CDR3 DNA: TGCAGCGCCACCGGAGGGATCGGAGGCACTGAAGCTTTCTTT
CDR3 protein: CSATGGIGGTEAFF

J gene: TRBJ2-2
V gene: TRBV29-1
CDR3 length: 13
clone size: -
D gene: TRBD1
CDR3 DNA: TGCAGCGGAGGACAGGGGGGACACGGGGAGCTGTTTTTT
CDR3 protein: CSGGQGGHGELFF

J gene: TRBJ2-7
V gene: TRBV29-1
CDR3 length: 12
clone size: few
D gene: TRBD2
CDR3 DNA: TGCAGTTTTGGGGGGGAATGGGGCGAGCAGTACTTC
CDR3 protein: CSFGGEWGEQYF

J gene: TRBJ1-2
V gene: TRBV10-3
CDR3 length: 14
clone size: -
D gene: -
CDR3 DNA: TGTGCCATCAGTGAGTTCAGGGATAATAGTGGCTACACCTTC
CDR3 protein: CAISEFRDNSGYTF

J gene: TRBJ1-1
V gene: TRBV30
CDR3 length: 14
clone size: few
D gene: -
CDR3 DNA: TGTGCCTGGAGTCCCGGGACCCTAAGCACTGAAGCTTTCTTT
CDR3 protein: CAWSPGTLSTEAFF

J gene: TRBJ1-1
V gene: TRBV30
CDR3 length: 16
clone size: -
D gene: -
CDR3 DNA: TGTGCCTGGAGTCCCGACTGGGGGGGCATCAGTACTGAAGCTTTCTTT
CDR3 protein: CAWSPDWGGISTEAFF

J gene: TRBJ2-5
V gene: TRBV30
CDR3 length: 15
clone size: few
D gene: -
CDR3 DNA: TGTGCCTGGAGTGTACAGGGCGGGGTTACGGAGACCCAGTACTTC
CDR3 protein: CAWSVQGGVTETQYF

J gene: TRBJ2-7
V gene: TRBV5-1
CDR3 length: 13
clone size: -
D gene: -
CDR3 DNA: TGCGCCAGCAGCTTGGTGCAGGGTTACGAGCAGTACTTC
CDR3 protein: CASSLVQGYEQYF

J gene: TRBJ1-2
V gene: TRBV29-1
CDR3 length: 12
clone size: -
D gene: -
CDR3 DNA: TGCAGCGTTGATGTGGGCAACTATGGCTACACCTTC
CDR3 protein: CSVDVGNYGYTF

J gene: TRBJ2-3
V gene: TRBV6-1
CDR3 length: 15
clone size: once
D gene: -
CDR3 DNA: TGTGCCAGCAGTGAAGCGGCAGGCGGCACAGATACGCAGTATTTT
CDR3 protein: CASSEAAGGTDTQYF

J gene: TRBJ1-2
V gene: TRBV5-1
CDR3 length: 14
clone size: -
D gene: TRBD1
CDR3 DNA: TGCGCCAGCAGTCACGGACAGGGAAACTATGGCTACACCTTC
CDR3 protein: CASSHGQGNYGYTF

J gene: TRBJ2-1
V gene: TRBV30
CDR3 length: 11
clone size: -
D gene: -
CDR3 DNA: TGTGCCTGGAGTGTATTTGATGAGCAGTTCTTC
CDR3 protein: CAWSVFDEQFF

J gene: TRBJ2-7
V gene: TRBV7-2
CDR3 length: 14
clone size: -
D gene: -
CDR3 DNA: TGTGCCAGCAGCACAGGACAGTCCCACTACGAGCAGTACTTC
CDR3 protein: CASSTGQSHYEQYF

J gene: TRBJ2-1
V gene: TRBV4-2
CDR3 length: 17
clone size: -
D gene: TRBD1
CDR3 DNA: TGTGCCAGCAGCCAAGGACAGGGGGCTTATGGGACGGATGAGCAGTTCTTC
CDR3 protein: CASSQGQGAYGTDEQFF

J gene: TRBJ2-1
V gene: TRBV9
CDR3 length: 15
clone size: few
D gene: TRBD1
CDR3 DNA: TGTGCCAGCAGCGAGGGACAGGGGGCTCTCTATGAGCAGTTCTTC
CDR3 protein: CASSEGQGALYEQFF

J gene: TRBJ2-7
V gene: TRBV29-1
CDR3 length: 14
clone size: -
D gene: -
CDR3 DNA: TGCAGCGTTGAAACGCAGGGTATGACCTACGAGCAGTACTTC
CDR3 protein: CSVETQGMTYEQYF

J gene: TRBJ2-5
V gene: TRBV30
CDR3 length: 13
clone size: -
D gene: -
CDR3 DNA: TGTGCCTGGAGTGTCCCCGGGGGTGAGACCCAGTACTTC
CDR3 protein: CAWSVPGGETQYF

J gene: TRBJ2-3
V gene: TRBV2
CDR3 length: 16
clone size: -
D gene: -
CDR3 DNA: TGTGCCAGCAGTGGAAAAGTCACCCGAAGCACAGATACGCAGTATTTT
CDR3 protein: CASSGKVTRSTDTQYF

J gene: TRBJ2-1
V gene: TRBV30
CDR3 length: 16
clone size: -
D gene: TRBD2
CDR3 DNA: TGCGCCTGGACCAAGGCGGGACTAGCGGGGGTCCATGAGCAGTTCTTC
CDR3 protein: CAWTKAGLAGVHEQFF

J gene: TRBJ2-5
V gene: TRBV29-1
CDR3 length: 11
clone size: -
D gene: -
CDR3 DNA: TGCAGCGTCGACAGCCAAGAGACCCAGTACTTC
CDR3 protein: CSVDSQETQYF

J gene: TRBJ1-2
V gene: TRBV18
CDR3 length: 15
clone size: -
D gene: -
CDR3 DNA: TGTGCCAGCTCACCACCCGGCCTAGCTAACTATGGCTACACCTTC
CDR3 protein: CASSPPGLANYGYTF

J gene: TRBJ1-1
V gene: TRBV2
CDR3 length: 15
clone size: -
D gene: TRBD1
CDR3 DNA: TGTGCCAGCGCCGGGACAGGGCTAAAGAACACTGAAGCTTTCTTT
CDR3 protein: CASAGTGLKNTEAFF

J gene: TRBJ1-5
V gene: TRBV2
CDR3 length: 13
clone size: -
D gene: -
CDR3 DNA: TGTGCCAGCAGTAACCAGGGGAATCAGCCCCAGCATTTT
CDR3 protein: CASSNQGNQPQHF

J gene: TRBJ2-5
V gene: TRBV10-2
CDR3 length: 12
clone size: -
D gene: -
CDR3 DNA: TGCGCCAGCAGTGGGGCTCAAGAGACCCAGTACTTC
CDR3 protein: CASSGAQETQYF

J gene: TRBJ1-1
V gene: TRBV7-3
CDR3 length: 15
clone size: few
D gene: TRBD1
CDR3 DNA: TGTGCCAGCAGCCCCGAGGGACAGTTGAACACTGAAGCTTTCTTT
CDR3 protein: CASSPEGQLNTEAFF

J gene: TRBJ2-1
V gene: TRBV7-2
CDR3 length: 17
clone size: -
D gene: TRBD1
CDR3 DNA: TGTGCCAGCAGCTACCGAGGTGCCAGGGGGACCTACAATGAGCAGTTCTTC
CDR3 protein: CASSYRGARGTYNEQFF

J gene: TRBJ1-1
V gene: TRBV20-1
CDR3 length: 10
clone size: few
D gene: -
CDR3 DNA: TGCAGTGCTACGGACGTCTCGGCTTTCTTT
CDR3 protein: CSATDVSAFF

J gene: TRBJ2-4
V gene: TRBV29-1
CDR3 length: 13
clone size: few
D gene: -
CDR3 DNA: TGCAGCGTTCGGGTCTCGGGATGGGACATTCAGTACTTC
CDR3 protein: CSVRVSGWDIQYF